The 17 T cell receptor beta chains presented below share a single source sample, sequenced in a study of blood T cell repertoires in COVID-19. Only in-frame clones appear in the TCRdb table, and some are missing; sequencing was by immunoSEQ multiplex PCR. The sample has some 180,000 clones; about 80% are singletons. Sequencing was done on a sample of peripheral blood. The receptors come from a human donor in a cohort sampled during active COVID-19.

This clone has a handful of counts. The CDR3 is CASSDRGEREQYF. In DNA form, the CDR3 reads TGTGCCAGCAGTGACAGGGGTGAACGGGAGCAGTACTTC. The V and J genes are TRBV6-1 and TRBJ2-7; tentative D call: TRBD1 (6 bases). This CDR3 has 13 amino acids. CDR1 is MNHNS, CDR2 SASEGT, per germline. Trimming stripped 3 bases from V and 7 bases from J, with 13 bases between.

The V gene is TRBV5-1, the J gene TRBJ2-7; TRBD2 aligns across 7 bases. The J segment lost 6 bases and the V segment lost 4 bases, leaving 13 bases of the junction unmatched. The CDR3 covers 15 residues. Germline loops: CDR1 SGHRS, CDR2 YFSETQ. CDR3 in DNA: TGCGCCAGCAGCCCGGGGGGAGAAGGGTTGGGCGAGCAGTACTTC. Translating it yields CASSPGGEGLGEQYF.

Only one count was recorded for this clone. The gene calls are TRBV7-9 and TRBJ1-4; 8 positions agree with TRBD1. V was pared by 5 bases and J by 3 bases, with 8 bases of the junction left unmatched. Germline V gives CDR1 SEHNR, CDR2 FQNEAQ (reference sequence). The CDR3 totals 16 residues. The CDR3: CASSPTRTGSNEKLFF. CDR3 bases: TGTGCCAGCAGCCCTACCCGGACAGGGTCTAATGAAAAACTGTTTTTT.

This rearrangement joins TRBV5-6 to TRBJ2-7; the D gene is possibly TRBD1 (7 bases). CDR1 SGHDT and CDR2 YYEEEE come from the germline V gene. The CDR3 is 18 amino acids. V lost 3 bases to trimming and J lost 1 base, with 23 bases between them. The CDR3 is CASSSWLLDRAGSYEQYF. CDR3 coding DNA: TGTGCCAGCAGCTCATGGCTACTCGACAGGGCGGGATCCTACGAGCAGTACTTC.

CDR3 sequence (DNA): TGCGCCAGCAGCCAAGGTGGTAGCGGGAAAATACAAGAGACCCAGTACTTC. Its translation: CASSQGGSGKIQETQYF. The V gene is TRBV4-1, the J gene TRBJ2-5; 8 bases fit TRBD2. Germline V lookup: CDR1 MGHRA, CDR2 YSYEKL. V trimming: 1 base; J trimming: 2 bases; junction bases outside the gene matches: 9. The CDR3 runs to 17 residues.

This clone has only a few counts. The V and J genes are TRBV7-8 and TRBJ2-6; 7 bases match TRBD1. The CDR3 is 18 residues long. Germline loops: CDR1 SGHVS, CDR2 FQNEAQ. V shed 5 bases, J shed 0 bases, and the junction held 10 bases outside the gene matches. CDR3 region: CASSVLGGAGSGANVLTF. CDR3 DNA sequence: TGTGCCAGCAGCGTCCTAGGGGGCGCCGGCTCTGGGGCCAACGTCCTGACTTTC.

This chain's CDR3 is CASSVGPDYNSPLHF. The CDR3 bases are TGTGCCAGCAGTGTCGGGCCAGACTACAATTCACCCCTCCACTTT. The V call is TRBV2, the J call TRBJ1-6; no clear D. Germline-derived CDR1 and CDR2 are SNHLY and FYNNEI. Trimming cost V 4 bases and J 7 bases, with 14 bases left between them. The CDR3 has 15 residues.

This clone appeared a single time. The rearrangement links TRBV2 to TRBJ1-4; D may be TRBD1 (6 bases). This CDR3 is 14 amino acids long. Germline lookup yields CDR1 SNHLY and CDR2 FYNNEI. Trimming removed 2 bases from V and 8 bases from J, with 12 bases in between. CDR3: CASSEMGAGEKLFF. As DNA, the CDR3 is TGTGCCAGCAGTGAAATGGGGGCAGGCGAAAAACTGTTTTTT.

This clone was observed once. This sequence joins TRBV4-1 and TRBJ1-1; 9 nucleotides align to TRBD1. The J segment lost 1 base and the V segment lost 4 bases, leaving 16 bases of the junction unmatched. This CDR3 is 19 amino acids long. Germline V CDR1 and CDR2: MGHRA, YSYEKL. CDR3 nucleotide sequence: TGCGCCAGCAGCCGGACAGGTCTGGGGGACAGGGCCCCGAACACTGAAGCTTTCTTT. Its translation: CASSRTGLGDRAPNTEAFF.

V gene TRBV5-1 combines with J gene TRBJ2-7; 7 positions agree with TRBD1. The CDR3 is made up of 18 amino acids. The V and J ends lost 0 bases and 4 bases, in that order; junction bases with no gene match: 16. Looked up from germline, CDR1 is SGHRS and CDR2 is YFSETQ. The CDR3 region has the DNA TGCGCCAGCAGCTTGGTTCCCCCCACAGGGGACCAGGGGTACGAGCAGTACTTC. Encoded protein: CASSLVPPTGDQGYEQYF.

This chain connects TRBV5-6 to TRBJ2-7; 9 nucleotides agree with TRBD1. The CDR3 is made up of 14 amino acids. V trimming: 2 bases; J trimming: 2 bases; junction bases outside the gene matches: 2. Germline V gene sequence: CDR1 SGHDT, CDR2 YYEEEE. CDR3 nucleotide sequence: TGTGCCAGCAGCTTAGGGACAGGGCCCTACGAGCAGTACTTC. Translation: CASSLGTGPYEQYF.

In DNA form, the CDR3 reads TGTGCCAGCAGCTTGGGACTTCTTAACAATGAGCAGTTCTTC. It translates to CASSLGLLNNEQFF. The chain uses TRBV5-6 and TRBJ2-1; D is unresolved. V was trimmed by 0 bases and J by 5 bases, leaving 9 bases between them. Germline lookup yields CDR1 SGHDT and CDR2 YYEEEE. This CDR3 is built from 14 residues.

This clone was recorded once. The chain links TRBV5-4 to TRBJ2-5, with 7 bases that match TRBD2. Per the germline V gene, CDR1 is SGHNT and CDR2 is YYREEE (reference sequence). The CDR3 totals 14 residues. After removal of 4 bases from V and 3 bases from J, the junction contained 6 bases not matched to a gene. The CDR3 loop is CASSPQAGEETQYF. The CDR3, as DNA: TGTGCCAGCAGCCCCCAGGCGGGGGAAGAGACCCAGTACTTC.

The count of this clone is one. V and J are TRBV6-5 and TRBJ2-2; D is unresolved. Germline V gives CDR1 MNHEY, CDR2 SVGAGI. The V end lost 9 bases, the J end lost 3 bases, and 8 bases lay between the germline ends. The CDR3 consists of 12 residues. The CDR3 loop is CASLLYTGELFF. The CDR3 coding sequence is TGTGCCAGTTTACTGTACACCGGGGAGCTGTTTTTT.

The chain joins TRBV11-2 to TRBJ2-3, with TRBD1 matching over 7 bases. V shed 5 bases and J 4 bases; nucleotides not matched to a gene: 6. The CDR3 has 14 amino acids. Germline assignment: CDR1 SGHAT and CDR2 FQNNGV. This chain's CDR3 is CASSILQGADTQYF. The CDR3 DNA is TGTGCCAGCAGCATCCTGCAGGGGGCAGATACGCAGTATTTT.

V usage is TRBV18 and J usage is TRBJ1-1, with D possibly being TRBD1 (5 bases). The CDR3 spans 14 residues. The germline CDR1 and CDR2 sequences are KGHSH and LQKENI. V was trimmed by 0 bases and J by 5 bases, leaving 10 bases between them. CDR3 bases: TGTGCCAGCTCACCACCGTCCAGGGATACTGAAGCTTTCTTT. Its protein is CASSPPSRDTEAFF. The variable domain in full, with the rest retrieved from reference TRBV18 and TRBJ1-1, is NAGVMQNPRHLVRRRGQEARLRCSPMKGHSHVYWYRQLPEEGLKFMVYLQKENIIDESGMPKERFSAEFPKEGPSILRIQQVVRGDSAAYFCASSPPSRDTEAFFGQGTRLTVV.

The CDR3 DNA follows: TGTGCCAGCAGTTTAAGACGGGCGGGCACTGAAGCTTTCTTT. It translates to CASSLRRAGTEAFF. The chain has TRBV6-6 and TRBJ1-1; D is uncertain. The CDR3 totals 14 residues. Germline V gene data show CDR1 as MNHNY and CDR2 as SVGAGI (reference sequence). The V end was cut by 4 bases, the J end by 4 bases, with 13 bases between.